Listed here is a single T cell receptor (beta chain). This clonotype came up a few times. Its cognate antigen has yet to be identified. No base qualities exist here, and no much larger clone lies one base off it. This specimen belongs to a study of T cell repertoires in cytomegalovirus infection (dated by TCRdb to between 2019 and 2020). For the wider study: The HLA type of each donor mattered for the analysis, because public TCR beta signatures pointed to carriage of CMV infection along with the matching HLA type.

Study-wide conclusions, independent of this receptor: Cumulative frequency of public TCR beta family members discriminated carriers of CMV infection plus the relevant HLA type in this cohort and an independent approximately 400-donor cohort. In the ex vivo response, HLA-C-restricted CMV-specific TCR beta clonotypes were dominant, and in two of eight donors the single most frequent clonotype came from this HLA-C-restricted group.

Trimming leaves V shorter by 5 bases and J shorter by 5 bases, with the junction holding 6 bases beyond the gene matches. Measured from the cysteine to the phenylalanine, the CDR3 is 14 residues long. The read is trimmed to its CDR3 DNA, 42 bases read in frame from base 1. CDR1 and CDR2, per the germline V gene, are SGHVS and FNYEAQ. Sequencer: Illumina HiSeq 1500. TCRdb reprocessing: public reads trimmed at Q25 with fastp, clones called with MiXCR, in-frame beta chains kept. Each CDR3 protein appears once, grouped with its most common genes and DNA. In all, the sample holds some 180,000 distinct CDR3 sequences, and 15% to 20% of those were seen once. Clones ranked in the top ten supply about 25% of the sample.

This sequence was found in a human donor in good health (CMV status not recorded). Some clones in this sample may be carry-over from other donors' samples. Sequencing was performed on CD8+ T cells from PBMCs. The sequence is built from TRBV7-6 and TRBJ2-5, with 9 bases in between that match TRBD1. The DNA is TGTGCCAGCAGCCTACAGGGGGCGCGGGAGACCCAGTACTTC. Its protein reads: CASSLQGARETQYF.